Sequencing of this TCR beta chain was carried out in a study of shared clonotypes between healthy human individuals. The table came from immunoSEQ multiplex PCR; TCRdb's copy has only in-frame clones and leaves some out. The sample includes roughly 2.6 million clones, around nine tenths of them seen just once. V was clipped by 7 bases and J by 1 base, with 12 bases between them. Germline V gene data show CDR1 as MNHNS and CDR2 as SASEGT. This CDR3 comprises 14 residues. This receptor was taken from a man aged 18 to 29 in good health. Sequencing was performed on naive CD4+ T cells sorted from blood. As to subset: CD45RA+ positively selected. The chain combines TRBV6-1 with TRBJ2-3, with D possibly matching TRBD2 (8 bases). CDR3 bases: TGTGCCAGCAAGCGGGGGACAGGCACAGATACGCAGTATTTT. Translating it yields CASKRGTGTDTQYF.